The present T cell receptor (beta chain) was sequenced within a study of T cell responses to AZD1222 COVID-19 vaccine (dated by TCRdb to 2020 to 2022). About the study as a whole: Because spike-specific TCR depth and breadth did not differ between the two schedules, AZD1222 recipients who got a second dose at roughly 4 weeks were pooled with those who got a second dose at roughly 12 weeks. TCR sequencing was performed for about 250 trial participants, of whom about 200 were given two doses of AZD1222 and around 26 were given two doses of MenACWY control vaccine. Enrollment into the trials was organized by age into subgroups of 18-55, 56-69 and 70-plus years, and those subgroups contained roughly 160, 29 and 62 TCR-sequenced participants, respectively. The research as a whole found: Participants were mostly white British and included more females than males, and it was suggested by the authors that clonal diversity may have been underestimated. Conclusions about previously exposed vaccinees are limited because only six or seven AZD1222 recipients were SARS-CoV-2 seropositive at baseline. The 56-69-year group was small, and its depth increase did not reach significance, likely because of low power. CD4 TCRs associated with the vaccine covered the entire spike protein, and the dominant responses were in regions 160-218 and 743-854. No day 14 peak-response samples were available, so repertoires were characterized only after the peak T cell response. After two AZD1222 doses, spike-specific TCR breadth and depth were significantly higher than at day 0 and than in MenACWY recipients. Reportedly, close to half of the unique spike-specific TCRs recognized epitopes lying outside the regions that are mutated in the B.1.351 and B.1.1.7 variants.

V and J lose 4 bases and 12 bases, and a span of 10 bases separates them. The germline V gene supplies CDR1 MNHEY and CDR2 SVGEGT. Inclusive of the bounding cysteine and phenylalanine, the CDR3 is 11 residues long. Only the CDR3 portion is preserved as DNA: 33 bases, with reading frame beginning at the first base. The time point label, read with the paper, signifies: baseline before first vaccination. Samples from vaccinated people were obtained from the UK trials COV001 and COV002, which included a single-blind randomized controlled phase 2/3 trial of AZD1222 (ChAdOx1 nCoV-19) in healthy adults. Trial participant PBMC samples were collected at day 0 and day 28 after the second dose for TCRbeta chain sequencing. Of note for this clone: Its antigen is currently not known. Base qualities are missing; no much larger clone stands one base away.

The CDR3 regions of human TCRbeta chains were analyzed by immunosequencing. In the paper's pipeline: Repertoire TCRs were matched against a reference library of SARS-CoV-2-specific TCRs generated with the MIRA antigen-specificity platform. Breadth was defined as the fraction of unique TCRs that were SARS-CoV-2-associated. Depth was defined as the fraction of total T cells that were SARS-CoV-2-associated. Using the MIRA data, every spike-specific TCR was mapped to the spike region that the TCR reacted to and assigned to either a CD4 or a CD8 class. Log10-transformed breadth and depth values were compared by one-way ANOVA with Sidak's multiple comparisons tests. The clones in this table, taken by TCRdb from immuneACCESS, are in-frame only. Not every clone is retained; where verified, under half of the shortfall comes from an unresolved V gene, and the cause of the rest is unknown. For V, J and clone size, that table is used; D and trimming come from the DNA. This sample holds some 130,000 clones; around 86% were observed only once. The top ten clones comprise about 22% of the sample.

The source was peripheral blood, collected on day 0 of AZD1222 vaccination. This receptor was identified in an adult in good health. The chain is assembled from TRBV6-2 or TRBV6-3 and TRBJ1-5; too little of a D gene remains to name it. The CDR3 sequence is CASSSSMGQHF. The nucleotide sequence reads as follows: TGTGCCAGCAGTTCAAGCATGGGCCAGCATTTT.